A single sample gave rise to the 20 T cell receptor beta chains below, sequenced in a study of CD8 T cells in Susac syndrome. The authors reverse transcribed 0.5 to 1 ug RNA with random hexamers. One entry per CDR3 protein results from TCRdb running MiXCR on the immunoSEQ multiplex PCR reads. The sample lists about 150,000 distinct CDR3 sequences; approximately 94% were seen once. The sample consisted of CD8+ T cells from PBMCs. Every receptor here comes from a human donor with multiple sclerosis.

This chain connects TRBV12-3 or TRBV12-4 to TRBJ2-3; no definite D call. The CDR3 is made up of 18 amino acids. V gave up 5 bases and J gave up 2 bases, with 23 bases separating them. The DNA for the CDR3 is TGTGCCAGCAGTACCGTTTGGGAAATGAATCGCGACACAGATACGCAGTATTTT. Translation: CASSTVWEMNRDTDTQYF.

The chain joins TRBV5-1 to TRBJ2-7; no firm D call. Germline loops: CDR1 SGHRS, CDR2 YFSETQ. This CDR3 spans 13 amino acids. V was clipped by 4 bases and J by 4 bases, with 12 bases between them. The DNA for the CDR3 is TGCGCCAGCAGCCTAGGAATAAGATACGAGCAGTACTTC. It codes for CASSLGIRYEQYF.

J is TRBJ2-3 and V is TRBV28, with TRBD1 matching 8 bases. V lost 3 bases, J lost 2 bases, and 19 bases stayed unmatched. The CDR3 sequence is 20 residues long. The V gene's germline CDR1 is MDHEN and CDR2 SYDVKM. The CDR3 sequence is CASSFQPGQVIGGLTDTQYF. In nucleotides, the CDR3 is TGTGCCAGCAGTTTCCAACCGGGACAGGTTATAGGAGGCCTCACAGATACGCAGTATTTT.

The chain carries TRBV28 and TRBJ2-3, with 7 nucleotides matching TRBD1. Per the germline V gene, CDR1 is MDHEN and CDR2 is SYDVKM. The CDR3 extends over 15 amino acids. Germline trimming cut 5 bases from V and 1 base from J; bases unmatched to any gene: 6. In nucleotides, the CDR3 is TGTGCCAGCAGTCCCGGGACAGTCCGCACAGATACGCAGTATTTT. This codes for CASSPGTVRTDTQYF.

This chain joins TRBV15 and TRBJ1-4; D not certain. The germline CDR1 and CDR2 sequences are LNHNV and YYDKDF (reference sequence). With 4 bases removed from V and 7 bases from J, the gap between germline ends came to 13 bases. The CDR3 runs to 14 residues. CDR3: CATSIVRMSEKLFF. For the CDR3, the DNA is TGTGCCACCAGCATTGTCAGGATGAGTGAAAAACTGTTTTTT.

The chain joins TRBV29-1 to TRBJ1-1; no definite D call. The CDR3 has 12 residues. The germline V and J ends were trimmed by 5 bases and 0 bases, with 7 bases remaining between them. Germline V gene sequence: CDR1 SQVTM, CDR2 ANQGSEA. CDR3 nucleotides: TGCAGCGTTAAGCGGATGAACACTGAAGCTTTCTTT. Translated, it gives CSVKRMNTEAFF.

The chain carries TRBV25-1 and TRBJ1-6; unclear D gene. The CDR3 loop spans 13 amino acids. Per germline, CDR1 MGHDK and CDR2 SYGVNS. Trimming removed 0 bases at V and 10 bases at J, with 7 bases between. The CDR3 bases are TGTGCCAGCAGTGAATATGAAGGATCACCCCTCCACTTT. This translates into CASSEYEGSPLHF.

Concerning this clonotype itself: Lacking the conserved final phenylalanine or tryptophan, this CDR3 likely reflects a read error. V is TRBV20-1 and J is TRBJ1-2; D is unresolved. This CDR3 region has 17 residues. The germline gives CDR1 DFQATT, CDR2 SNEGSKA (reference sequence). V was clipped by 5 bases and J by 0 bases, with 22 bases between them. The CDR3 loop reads CSAPGGYDDLSNYGYTV. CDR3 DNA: TGCAGTGCTCCCGGAGGGTACGACGACCTCTCTAACTATGGCTACACCGTC.

The CDR3 is CASSLRLLGLAGGPDTQYF. The DNA for the CDR3 is TGTGCCAGCAGCTTAAGACTGCTGGGACTAGCGGGGGGCCCAGATACGCAGTATTTT. The chain employs TRBV12-3 or TRBV12-4 and TRBJ2-3; 15 positions agree with TRBD2. The CDR3 covers 19 residues. With 6 bases clipped from V and 4 bases from J, the junction kept 14 bases outside the gene matches.

The CDR3 sequence: CASSVQAGGYEQYF. For the CDR3, the DNA is TGTGCCAGCAGCGTTCAAGCTGGGGGCTACGAGCAGTACTTC. The J gene is TRBJ2-7, the V gene TRBV9; D may match TRBD1 or TRBD2 (5 bases each). CDR1 is SGDLS, CDR2 YYNGEE, per germline. CDR3 size: 14 residues. The germline V and J ends were trimmed by 2 bases and 3 bases, with 12 bases remaining between them. The complete variable domain, with remaining parts taken from reference TRBV9 and TRBJ2-7, reads DSGVTQTPKHLITATGQRVTLRCSPRSGDLSVYWYQQSLDQGLQFLIQYYNGEERAKGNILERFSAQQFPDLHSELNLSSLELGDSALYFCASSVQAGGYEQYFGPGTRLTVT.

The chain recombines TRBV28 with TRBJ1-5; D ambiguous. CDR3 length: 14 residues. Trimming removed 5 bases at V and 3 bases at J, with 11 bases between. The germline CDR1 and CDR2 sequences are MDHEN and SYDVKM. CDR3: CASSPRTINQPQHF. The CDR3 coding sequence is TGTGCCAGCAGTCCCCGAACCATCAATCAGCCCCAGCATTTT.

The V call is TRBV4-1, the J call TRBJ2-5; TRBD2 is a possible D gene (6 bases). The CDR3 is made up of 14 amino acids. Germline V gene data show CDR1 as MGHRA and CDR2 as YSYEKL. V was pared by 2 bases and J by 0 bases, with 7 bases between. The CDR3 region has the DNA TGCGCCAGCAGCCAACGGGGGAACCAAGAGACCCAGTACTTC. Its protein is CASSQRGNQETQYF.

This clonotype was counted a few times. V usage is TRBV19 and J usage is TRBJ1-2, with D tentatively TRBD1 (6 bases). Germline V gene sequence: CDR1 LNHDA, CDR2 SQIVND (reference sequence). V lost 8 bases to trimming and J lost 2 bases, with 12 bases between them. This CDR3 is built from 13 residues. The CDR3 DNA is TGTGCCAGTTCCCCAGGGGTGAACTATGGCTACACCTTC. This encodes CASSPGVNYGYTF.

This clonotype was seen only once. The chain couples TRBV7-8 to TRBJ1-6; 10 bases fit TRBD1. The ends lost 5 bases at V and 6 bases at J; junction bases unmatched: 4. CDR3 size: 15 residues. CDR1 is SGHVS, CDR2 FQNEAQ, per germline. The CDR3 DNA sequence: TGTGCCAGCAGCCCGGACAGGGGGATTAATTCACCCCTCCACTTT. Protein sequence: CASSPDRGINSPLHF. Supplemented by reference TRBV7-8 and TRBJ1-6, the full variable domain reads GAGVSQSPRYKVAKRGQDVALRCDPISGHVSLFWYQQALGQGPEFLTYFQNEAQLDKSGLPSDRFFAERPEGSVSTLKIQRTQQEDSAVYLCASSPDRGINSPLHFGNGTRLTVT.

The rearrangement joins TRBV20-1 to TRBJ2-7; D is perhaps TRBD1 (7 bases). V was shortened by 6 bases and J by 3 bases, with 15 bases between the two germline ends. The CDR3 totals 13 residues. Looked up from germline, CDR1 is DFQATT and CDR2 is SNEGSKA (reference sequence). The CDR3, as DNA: TGCAGTGCCCGTCTCCAGGGGGGCTACGAGCAGTACTTC. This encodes CSARLQGGYEQYF.

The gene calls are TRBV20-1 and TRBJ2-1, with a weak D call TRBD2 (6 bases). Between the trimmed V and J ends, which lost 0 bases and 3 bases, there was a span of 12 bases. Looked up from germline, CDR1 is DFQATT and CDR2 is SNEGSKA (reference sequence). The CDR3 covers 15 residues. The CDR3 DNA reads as TGCAGTGCTAGAGATCGCACGGGGGTCTACAATGAGCAGTTCTTC. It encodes CSARDRTGVYNEQFF.

CDR3 in amino acids: CASSPGSSPLHF. Written as DNA, the CDR3 is TGTGCCAGCAGCCCAGGGAGCTCACCCCTCCACTTT. The V call is TRBV13, the J call TRBJ1-6, with D tentatively TRBD1 (5 bases). This CDR3 has 12 amino acids. V was shortened by 5 bases and J by 10 bases, with 9 bases between the two germline ends. Germline CDR1 and CDR2: PRHDT and FYEKMQ (reference sequence).

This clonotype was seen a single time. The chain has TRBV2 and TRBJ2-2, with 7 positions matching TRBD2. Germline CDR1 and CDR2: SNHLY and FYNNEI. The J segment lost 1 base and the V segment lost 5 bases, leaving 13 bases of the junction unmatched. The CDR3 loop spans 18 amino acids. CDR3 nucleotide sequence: TGTGCCAGCAGTAAGCCGGCTAACGGGGGGAGGAACACCGGGGAGCTGTTTTTT. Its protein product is CASSKPANGGRNTGELFF.

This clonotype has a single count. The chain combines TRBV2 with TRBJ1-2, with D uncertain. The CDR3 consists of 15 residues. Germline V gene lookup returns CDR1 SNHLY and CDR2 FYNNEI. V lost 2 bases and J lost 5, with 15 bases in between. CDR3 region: CASSELQRDKYGYTF. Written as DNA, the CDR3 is TGTGCCAGCAGTGAACTACAGAGAGACAAGTATGGCTACACCTTC.

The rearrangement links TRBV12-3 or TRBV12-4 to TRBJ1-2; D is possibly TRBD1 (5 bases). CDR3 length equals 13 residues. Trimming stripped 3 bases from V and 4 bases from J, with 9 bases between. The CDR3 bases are TGTGCCAGCAGTTTTGGCAGGGCCTATGGCTACACCTTC. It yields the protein CASSFGRAYGYTF.